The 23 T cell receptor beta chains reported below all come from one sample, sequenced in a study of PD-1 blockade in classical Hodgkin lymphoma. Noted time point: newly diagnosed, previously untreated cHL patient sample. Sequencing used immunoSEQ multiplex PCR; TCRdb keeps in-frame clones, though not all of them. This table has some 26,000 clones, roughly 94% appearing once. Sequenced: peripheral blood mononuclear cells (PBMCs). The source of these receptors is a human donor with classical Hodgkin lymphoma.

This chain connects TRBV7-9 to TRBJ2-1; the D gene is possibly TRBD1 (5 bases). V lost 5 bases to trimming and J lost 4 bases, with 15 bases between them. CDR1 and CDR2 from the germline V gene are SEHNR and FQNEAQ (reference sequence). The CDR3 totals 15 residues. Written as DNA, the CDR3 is TGTGCCAGCAGCCCCGGCAGGGTCGCGTACAATGAGCAGTTCTTC. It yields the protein CASSPGRVAYNEQFF.

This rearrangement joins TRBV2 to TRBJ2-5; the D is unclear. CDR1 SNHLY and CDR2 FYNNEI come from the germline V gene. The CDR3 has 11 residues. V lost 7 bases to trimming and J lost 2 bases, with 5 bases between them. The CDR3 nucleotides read TGTGCCAGCACTGTACAAGAGACCCAGTACTTC. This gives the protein CASTVQETQYF. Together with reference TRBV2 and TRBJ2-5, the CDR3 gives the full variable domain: EPEVTQTPSHQVTQMGQEVILRCVPISNHLYFYWYRQILGQKVEFLVSFYNNEISEKSEIFDDQFSVERPDGSNFTLKIRSTKLEDSAMYFCASTVQETQYFGPGTRLLVL.

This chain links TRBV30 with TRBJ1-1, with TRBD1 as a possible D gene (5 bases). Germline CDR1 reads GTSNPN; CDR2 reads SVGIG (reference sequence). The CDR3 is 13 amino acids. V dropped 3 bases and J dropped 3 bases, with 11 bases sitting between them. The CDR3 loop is CAWRAGGDTEAFF. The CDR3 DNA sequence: TGTGCCTGGAGAGCGGGGGGGGACACTGAAGCTTTCTTT.

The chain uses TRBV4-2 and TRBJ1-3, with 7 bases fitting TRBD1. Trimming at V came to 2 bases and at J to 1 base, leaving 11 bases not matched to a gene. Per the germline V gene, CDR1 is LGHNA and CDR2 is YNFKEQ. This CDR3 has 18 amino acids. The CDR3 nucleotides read TGTGCCAGCAGCCAAATCTCGGGACAGTCGTTATCTGGAAACACCATATATTTT. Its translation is CASSQISGQSLSGNTIYF.

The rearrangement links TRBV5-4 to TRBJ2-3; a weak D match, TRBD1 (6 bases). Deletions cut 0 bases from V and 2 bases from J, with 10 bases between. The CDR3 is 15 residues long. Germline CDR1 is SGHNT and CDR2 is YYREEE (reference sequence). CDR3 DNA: TGTGCCAGCAGCTTGGTGACAGGATTCACAGATACGCAGTATTTT. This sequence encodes CASSLVTGFTDTQYF.

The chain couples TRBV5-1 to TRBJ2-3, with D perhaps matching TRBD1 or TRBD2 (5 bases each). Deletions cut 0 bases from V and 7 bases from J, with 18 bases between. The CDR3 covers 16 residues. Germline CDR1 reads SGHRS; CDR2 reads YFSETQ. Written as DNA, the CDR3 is TGCGCCAGCAGCTTGGAGCGGACAAGGTACATCAATACGCAGTATTTT. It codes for CASSLERTRYINTQYF.

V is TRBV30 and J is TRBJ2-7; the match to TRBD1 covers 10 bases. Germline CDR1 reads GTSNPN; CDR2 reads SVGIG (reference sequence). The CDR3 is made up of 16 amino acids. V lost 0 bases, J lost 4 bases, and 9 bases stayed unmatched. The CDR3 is CAWSVGWDRGGYEQYF. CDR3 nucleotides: TGTGCCTGGAGTGTAGGTTGGGACAGGGGAGGGTACGAGCAGTACTTC.

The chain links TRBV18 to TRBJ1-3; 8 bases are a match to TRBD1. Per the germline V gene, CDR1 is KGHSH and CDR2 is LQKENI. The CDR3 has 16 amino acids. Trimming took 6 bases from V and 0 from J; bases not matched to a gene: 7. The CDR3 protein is CASSQDRASSGNTIYF. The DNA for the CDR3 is TGTGCCAGCTCCCAGGACAGGGCATCCTCTGGAAACACCATATATTTT.

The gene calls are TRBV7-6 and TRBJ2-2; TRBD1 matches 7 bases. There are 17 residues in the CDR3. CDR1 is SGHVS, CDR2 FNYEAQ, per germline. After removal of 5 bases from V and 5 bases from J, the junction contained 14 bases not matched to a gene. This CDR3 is CASSPPGGSIGTGELFF. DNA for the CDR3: TGTGCCAGCAGCCCCCCAGGGGGAAGTATTGGAACCGGGGAGCTGTTTTTT.

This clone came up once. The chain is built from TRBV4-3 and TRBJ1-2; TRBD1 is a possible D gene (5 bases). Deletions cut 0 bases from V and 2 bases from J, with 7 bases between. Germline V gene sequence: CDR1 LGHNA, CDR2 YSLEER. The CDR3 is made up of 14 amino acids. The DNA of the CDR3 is TGCGCCAGCAGCCAAGATAGGGGAAACTATGGCTACACCTTC. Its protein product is CASSQDRGNYGYTF.

Written as DNA, the CDR3 is TGCGCCAGCAGCCAAGAAGTGAGGGGCCGGAGCTCCTACGAGCAGTACTTC. Protein product: CASSQEVRGRSSYEQYF. J is TRBJ2-7 and V is TRBV4-1; D is perhaps TRBD1 or TRBD2 (5 bases each). Germline CDR1 is MGHRA and CDR2 is YSYEKL. The CDR3 is 17 residues long. Trimming stripped 0 bases from V and 0 bases from J, with 15 bases between.

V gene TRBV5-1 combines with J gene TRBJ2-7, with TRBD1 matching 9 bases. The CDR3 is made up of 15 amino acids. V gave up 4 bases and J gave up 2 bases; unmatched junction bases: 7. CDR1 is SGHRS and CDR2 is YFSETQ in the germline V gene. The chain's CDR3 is CASSPTDRGTYEQYF. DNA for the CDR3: TGCGCCAGCAGCCCCACGGACAGGGGAACCTACGAGCAGTACTTC.

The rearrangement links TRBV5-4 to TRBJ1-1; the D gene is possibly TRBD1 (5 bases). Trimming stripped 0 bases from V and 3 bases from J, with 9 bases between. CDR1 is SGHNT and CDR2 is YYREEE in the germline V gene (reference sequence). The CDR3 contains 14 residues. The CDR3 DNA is TGTGCCAGCAGCTTGGGCCGCAGGGACACTGAAGCTTTCTTT. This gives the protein CASSLGRRDTEAFF.

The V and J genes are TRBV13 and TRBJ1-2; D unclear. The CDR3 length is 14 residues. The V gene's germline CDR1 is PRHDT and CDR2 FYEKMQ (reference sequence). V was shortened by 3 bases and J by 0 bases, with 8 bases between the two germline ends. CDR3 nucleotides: TGTGCCAGCAGCTTCGGCCCGACTAACTATGGCTACACCTTC. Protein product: CASSFGPTNYGYTF.

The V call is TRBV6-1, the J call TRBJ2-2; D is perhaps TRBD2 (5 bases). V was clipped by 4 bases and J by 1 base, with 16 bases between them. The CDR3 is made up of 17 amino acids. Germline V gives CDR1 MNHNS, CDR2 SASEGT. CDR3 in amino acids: CASSAAGRAKNTGELFF. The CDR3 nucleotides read TGTGCCAGCAGTGCTGCCGGGCGGGCCAAGAACACCGGGGAGCTGTTTTTT.

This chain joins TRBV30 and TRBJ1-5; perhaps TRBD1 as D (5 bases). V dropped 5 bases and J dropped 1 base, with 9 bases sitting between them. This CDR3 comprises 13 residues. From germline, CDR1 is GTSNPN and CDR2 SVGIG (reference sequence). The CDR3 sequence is CAWGGASNQPQHF. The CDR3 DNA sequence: TGTGCCTGGGGCGGGGCAAGCAATCAGCCCCAGCATTTT.

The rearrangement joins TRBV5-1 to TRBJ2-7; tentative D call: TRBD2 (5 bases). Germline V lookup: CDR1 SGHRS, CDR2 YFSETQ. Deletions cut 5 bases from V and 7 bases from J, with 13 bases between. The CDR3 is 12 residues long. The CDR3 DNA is TGCGCCAGCAGGAAGGATACGGGGGAGCAGTACTTC. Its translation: CASRKDTGEQYF.

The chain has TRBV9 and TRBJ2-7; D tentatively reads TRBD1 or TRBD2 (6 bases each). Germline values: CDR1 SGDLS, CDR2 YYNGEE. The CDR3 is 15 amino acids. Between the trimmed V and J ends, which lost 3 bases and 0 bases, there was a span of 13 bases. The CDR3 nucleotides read TGTGCCAGCAGCGGGAGGGCAGGGGACTCCTACGAGCAGTACTTC. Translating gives CASSGRAGDSYEQYF.

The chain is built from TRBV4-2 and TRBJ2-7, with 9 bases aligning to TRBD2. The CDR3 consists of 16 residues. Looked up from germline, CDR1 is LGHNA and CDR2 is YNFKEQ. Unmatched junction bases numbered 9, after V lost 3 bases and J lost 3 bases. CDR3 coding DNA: TGTGCCAGCAGCCACCTTAGCGGGGGACAAAGCTACGAGCAGTACTTC. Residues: CASSHLSGGQSYEQYF.

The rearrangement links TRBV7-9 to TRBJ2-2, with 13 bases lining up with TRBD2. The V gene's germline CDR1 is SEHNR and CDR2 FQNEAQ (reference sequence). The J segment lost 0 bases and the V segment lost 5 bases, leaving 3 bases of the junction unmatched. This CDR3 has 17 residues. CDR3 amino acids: CASSGGLAGSNTGELFF. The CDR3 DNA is TGTGCCAGCAGCGGGGGACTAGCGGGGTCGAACACCGGGGAGCTGTTTTTT.

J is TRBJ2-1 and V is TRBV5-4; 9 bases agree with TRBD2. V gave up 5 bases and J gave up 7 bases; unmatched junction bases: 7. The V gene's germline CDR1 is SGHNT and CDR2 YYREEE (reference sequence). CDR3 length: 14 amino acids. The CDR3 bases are TGTGCCAGCAGTCGACTAGCGGAGTTAAATGAGCAGTTCTTC. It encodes CASSRLAELNEQFF.

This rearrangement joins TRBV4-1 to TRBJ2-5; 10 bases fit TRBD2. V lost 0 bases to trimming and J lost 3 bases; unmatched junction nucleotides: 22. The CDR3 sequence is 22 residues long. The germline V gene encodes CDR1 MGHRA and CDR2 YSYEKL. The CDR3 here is CASSQDQGATTAGGPVKETQYF. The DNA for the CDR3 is TGCGCCAGCAGCCAAGATCAGGGGGCAACTACAGCGGGAGGGCCCGTAAAAGAGACCCAGTACTTC.

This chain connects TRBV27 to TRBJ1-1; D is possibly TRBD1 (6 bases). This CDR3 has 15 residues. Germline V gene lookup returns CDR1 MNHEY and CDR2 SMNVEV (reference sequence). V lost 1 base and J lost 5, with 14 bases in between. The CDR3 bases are TGTGCCAGCAGTTTATATCCCCGAGGGGGGACTGAAGCTTTCTTT. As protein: CASSLYPRGGTEAFF.